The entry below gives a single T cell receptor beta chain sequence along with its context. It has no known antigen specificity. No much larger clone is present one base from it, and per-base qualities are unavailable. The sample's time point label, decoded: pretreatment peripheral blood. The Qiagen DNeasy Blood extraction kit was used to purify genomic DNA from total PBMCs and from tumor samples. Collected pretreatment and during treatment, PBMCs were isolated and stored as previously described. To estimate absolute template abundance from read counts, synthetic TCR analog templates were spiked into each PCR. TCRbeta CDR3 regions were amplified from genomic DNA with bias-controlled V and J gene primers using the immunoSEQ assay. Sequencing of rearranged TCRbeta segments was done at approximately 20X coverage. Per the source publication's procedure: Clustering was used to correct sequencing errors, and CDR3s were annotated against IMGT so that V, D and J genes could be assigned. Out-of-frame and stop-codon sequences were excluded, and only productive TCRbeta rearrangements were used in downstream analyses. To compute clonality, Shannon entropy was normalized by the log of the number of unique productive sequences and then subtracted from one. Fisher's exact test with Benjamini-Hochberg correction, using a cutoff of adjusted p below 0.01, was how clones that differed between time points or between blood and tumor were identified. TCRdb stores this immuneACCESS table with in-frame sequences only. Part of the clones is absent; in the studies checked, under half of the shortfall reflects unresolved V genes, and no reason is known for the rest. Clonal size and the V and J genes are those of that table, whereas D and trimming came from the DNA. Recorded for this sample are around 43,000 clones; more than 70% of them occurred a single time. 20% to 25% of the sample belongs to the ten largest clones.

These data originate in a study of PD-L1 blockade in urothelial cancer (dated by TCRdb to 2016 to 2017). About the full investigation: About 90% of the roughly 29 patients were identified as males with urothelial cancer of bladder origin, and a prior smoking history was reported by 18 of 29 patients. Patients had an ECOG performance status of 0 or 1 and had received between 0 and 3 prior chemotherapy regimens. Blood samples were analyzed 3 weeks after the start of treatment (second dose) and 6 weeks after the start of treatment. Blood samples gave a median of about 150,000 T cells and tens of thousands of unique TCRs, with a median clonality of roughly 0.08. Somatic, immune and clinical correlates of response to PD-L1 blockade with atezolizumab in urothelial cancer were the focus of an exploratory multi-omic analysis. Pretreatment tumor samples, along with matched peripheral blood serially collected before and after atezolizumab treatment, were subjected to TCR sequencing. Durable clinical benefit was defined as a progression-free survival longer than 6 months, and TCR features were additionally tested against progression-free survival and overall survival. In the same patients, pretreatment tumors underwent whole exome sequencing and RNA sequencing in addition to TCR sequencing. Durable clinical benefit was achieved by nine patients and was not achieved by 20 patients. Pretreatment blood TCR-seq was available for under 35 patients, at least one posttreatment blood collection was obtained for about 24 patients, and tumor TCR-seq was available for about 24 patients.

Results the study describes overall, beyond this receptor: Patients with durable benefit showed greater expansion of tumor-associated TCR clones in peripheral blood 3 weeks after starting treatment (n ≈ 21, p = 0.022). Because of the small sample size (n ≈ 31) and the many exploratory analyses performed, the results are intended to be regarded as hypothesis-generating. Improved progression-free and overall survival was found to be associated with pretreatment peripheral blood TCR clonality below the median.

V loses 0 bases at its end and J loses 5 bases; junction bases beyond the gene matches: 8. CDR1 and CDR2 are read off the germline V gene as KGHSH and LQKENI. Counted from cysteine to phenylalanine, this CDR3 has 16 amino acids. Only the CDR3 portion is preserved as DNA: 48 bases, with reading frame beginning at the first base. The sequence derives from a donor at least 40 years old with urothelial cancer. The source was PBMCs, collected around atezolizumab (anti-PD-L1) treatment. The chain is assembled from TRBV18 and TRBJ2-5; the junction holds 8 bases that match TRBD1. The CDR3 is CASSPPGRGLWETQYF. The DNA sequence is TGTGCCAGCTCACCACCGGGCAGGGGGCTCTGGGAGACCCAGTACTTC. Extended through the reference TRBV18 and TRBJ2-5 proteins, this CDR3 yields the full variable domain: NAGVMQNPRHLVRRRGQEARLRCSPMKGHSHVYWYRQLPEEGLKFMVYLQKENIIDESGMPKERFSAEFPKEGPSILRIQQVVRGDSAAYFCASSPPGRGLWETQYFGPGTRLLVL.